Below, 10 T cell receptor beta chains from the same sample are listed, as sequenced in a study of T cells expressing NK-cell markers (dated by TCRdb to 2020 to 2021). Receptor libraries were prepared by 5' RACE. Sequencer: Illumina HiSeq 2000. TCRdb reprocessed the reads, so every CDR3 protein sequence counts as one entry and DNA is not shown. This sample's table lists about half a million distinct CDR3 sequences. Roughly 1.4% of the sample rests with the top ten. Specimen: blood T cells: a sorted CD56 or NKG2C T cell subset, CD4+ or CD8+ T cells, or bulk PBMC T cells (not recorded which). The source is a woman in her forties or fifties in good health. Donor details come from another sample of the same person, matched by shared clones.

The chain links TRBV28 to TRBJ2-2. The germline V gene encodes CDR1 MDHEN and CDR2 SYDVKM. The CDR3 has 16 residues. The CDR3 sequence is CASSLRRPANTGELFF.

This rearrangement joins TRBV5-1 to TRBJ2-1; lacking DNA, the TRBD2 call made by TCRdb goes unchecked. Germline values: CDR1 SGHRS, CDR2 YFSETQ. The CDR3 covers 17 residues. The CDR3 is CASSYLDRTSVYNEQFF.

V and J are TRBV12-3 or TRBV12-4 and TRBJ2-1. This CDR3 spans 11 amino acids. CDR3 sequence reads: CASSFGVQQFF.

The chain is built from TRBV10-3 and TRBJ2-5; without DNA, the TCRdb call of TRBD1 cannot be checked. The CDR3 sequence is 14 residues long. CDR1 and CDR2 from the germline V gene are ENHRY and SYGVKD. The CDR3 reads CAIRSTATQETQYF.

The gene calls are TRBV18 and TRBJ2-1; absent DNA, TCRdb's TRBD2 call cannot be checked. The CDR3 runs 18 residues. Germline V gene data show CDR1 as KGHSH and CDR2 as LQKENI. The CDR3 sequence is CASSPQAGSGTSANEQFF. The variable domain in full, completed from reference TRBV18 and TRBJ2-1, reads NAGVMQNPRHLVRRRGQEARLRCSPMKGHSHVYWYRQLPEEGLKFMVYLQKENIIDESGMPKERFSAEFPKEGPSILRIQQVVRGDSAAYFCASSPQAGSGTSANEQFFGPGTRLTVL.

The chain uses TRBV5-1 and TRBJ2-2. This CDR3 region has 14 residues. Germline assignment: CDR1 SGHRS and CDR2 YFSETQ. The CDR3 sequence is CASSQTLNTGELFF.

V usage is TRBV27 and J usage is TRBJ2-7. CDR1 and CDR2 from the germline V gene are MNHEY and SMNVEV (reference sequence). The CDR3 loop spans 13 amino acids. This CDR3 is CASSLNLVYEQYF.

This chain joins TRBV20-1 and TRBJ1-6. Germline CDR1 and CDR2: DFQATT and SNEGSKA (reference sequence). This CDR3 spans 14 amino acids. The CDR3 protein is CSAKETVSNSPLHF.

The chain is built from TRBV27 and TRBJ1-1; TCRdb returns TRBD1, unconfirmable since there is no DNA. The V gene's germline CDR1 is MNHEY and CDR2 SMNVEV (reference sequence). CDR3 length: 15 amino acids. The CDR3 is CASSLGTGGPVEAFF.

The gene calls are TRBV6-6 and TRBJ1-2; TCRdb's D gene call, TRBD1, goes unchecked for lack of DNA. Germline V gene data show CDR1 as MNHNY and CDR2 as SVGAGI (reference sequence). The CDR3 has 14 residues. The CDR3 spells CASFKGQGVYGYTF.